This T cell receptor (beta chain) was identified in a study of blood T cell repertoires in COVID-19. For the study at large: Samples of COVID-19 (acute and convalescent) were obtained from the United States, Italy and Spain.

Clones were read by immunoSEQ multiplex PCR, and TCRdb kept only the in-frame ones, dropping some. The sample shows 180,000 or so clones, 90% of them seen only once. Germline trimming cut 0 bases from V and 10 bases from J; bases unmatched to any gene: 7. The CDR3 contains 15 residues. Germline values: CDR1 SGHRS, CDR2 YFSETQ. V and J are TRBV5-1 and TRBJ1-6; TRBD1 aligns across 7 bases. This TCR came from a man in his forties or fifties with acute or convalescent COVID-19. Sequenced: peripheral blood. DNA of the CDR3: TGCGCCAGCAGCTTGGAGGGACAGAGGCGATCACCCCTCCACTTT. Translating gives CASSLEGQRRSPLHF.